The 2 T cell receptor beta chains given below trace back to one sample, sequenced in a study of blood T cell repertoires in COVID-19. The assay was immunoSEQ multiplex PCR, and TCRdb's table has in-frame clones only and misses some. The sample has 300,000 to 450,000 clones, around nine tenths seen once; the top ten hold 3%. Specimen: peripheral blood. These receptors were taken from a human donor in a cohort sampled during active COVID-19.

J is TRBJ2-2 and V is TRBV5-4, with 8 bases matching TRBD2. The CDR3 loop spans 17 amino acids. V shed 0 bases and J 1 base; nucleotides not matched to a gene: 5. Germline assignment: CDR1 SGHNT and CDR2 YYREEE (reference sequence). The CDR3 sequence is CASSLGSGDQNTGELFF. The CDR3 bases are TGTGCCAGCAGCTTGGGTAGCGGGGATCAGAACACCGGGGAGCTGTTTTTT.

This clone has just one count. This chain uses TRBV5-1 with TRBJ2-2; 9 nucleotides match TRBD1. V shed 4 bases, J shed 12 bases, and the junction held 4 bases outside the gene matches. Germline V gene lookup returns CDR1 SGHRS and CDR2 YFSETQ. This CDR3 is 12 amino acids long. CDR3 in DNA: TGCGCCAGCAGCCTTGGGACAGGGAAGCTGTTTTTT. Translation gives CASSLGTGKLFF. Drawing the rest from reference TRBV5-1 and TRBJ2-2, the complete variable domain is KAGVTQTPRYLIKTRGQQVTLSCSPISGHRSVSWYQQTPGQGLQFLFEYFSETQRNKGNFPGRFSGRQFSNSRSEMNVSTLELGDSALYLCASSLGTGKLFFGEGSRLTVL.